Here is one T cell receptor beta chain with its context. The antigen it binds to is not known. Base qualities are not recorded, but no much larger clone differs from it by a single base. These data belong to a study of T cell responses to AZD1222 COVID-19 vaccine (dated by TCRdb to the early 2020s). Broadly, across the study: AZD1222 recipients whose second dose came at about 4 weeks and those whose second dose came at about 12 weeks were combined into one group, since spike-specific TCR depth and breadth did not differ between the two schedules. A total of 230 to 250 trial participants underwent TCR sequencing, of whom some 200 had received two doses of AZD1222 and some 25 had received two doses of the MenACWY control vaccine. Trial participants were enrolled by age into 18-55, 56-69 and 70-plus year subgroups, with roughly 160, 29 and 62 TCR-sequenced participants respectively. Results and caveats for the whole study, not just this receptor: Because no day 14 peak-response samples were available, repertoires were characterized only after the peak T cell response. The vaccine-associated CD4 TCRs covered the entire spike protein, and the dominant responses fell in regions 160-218 and 743-854. Epitopes outside the regions mutated in the B.1.351 and B.1.1.7 variants were reportedly recognized by nearly half of the unique spike-specific TCRs. A significant rise in spike-specific TCR breadth and depth was observed after two AZD1222 doses relative to day 0 and relative to MenACWY recipients. Most participants were white British and females outnumbered males, and the authors suggested that clonal diversity may have been underestimated. Conclusions about previously exposed vaccinees were limited because only six AZD1222 recipients were SARS-CoV-2 seropositive at baseline. The 56-69-year group was small, and its depth increase did not reach significance, likely because of low power.

According to the study, the label for this sample's time point signals: baseline before first vaccination. Vaccinee samples were obtained from the UK trials COV001 and COV002, which included a single-blind randomized controlled phase 2/3 trial of AZD1222 (ChAdOx1 nCoV-19) in healthy adults. For TCRbeta chain sequencing, PBMC samples from trial participants were taken at day 0 and at day 28 after the second dose. The CDR3 regions of human TCRbeta chains were subjected to immunosequencing. The authors' pipeline ran thus. Repertoire TCRs were checked for matches against a reference library of SARS-CoV-2-specific TCRs that had been generated using the MIRA antigen-specificity platform. Breadth meant the fraction of unique TCRs that were SARS-CoV-2-associated, whereas depth meant the fraction of total T cells that were SARS-CoV-2-associated. Using the MIRA data, each spike-specific TCR was assigned both to the spike region to which the TCR was reactive and to a CD4 or CD8 class. Log10-transformed breadth and depth values were compared by one-way ANOVA with Sidak's multiple comparisons tests. TCRdb limited this immuneACCESS table to in-frame rearrangements with V and J called. A share of clones is missing; checked studies link under half to unresolved V genes, and the rest is unexplained. Clone size and V and J calls were adopted from that table, with D and trimming inferred from the DNA. This sample has nearly 110,000 clones in its table, and around 90% of those were observed once. In total, the top ten clones hold about 4.8% of the sample.

Its CDR3 holds 12 amino acids, cysteine through phenylalanine. The entry retains the CDR3 DNA only, 36 bases that are in frame from base 1. In the germline V gene (reference sequence), CDR1 corresponds to SGHNT and CDR2 to YYREEE. V is clipped by 0 bases and J by 11 bases, and the sequence between their germline boundaries is 11 bases long. This sequence originates from an adult in good health. The receptor chain draws on TRBV5-4 and TRBJ1-1; the D gene is not confidently resolved. Sequenced here: peripheral blood, sampled on day 0 of AZD1222 vaccination. The nucleotide sequence is TGTGCCAGCAGCTTGGAGGAGGGTGGCGCTTTCTTT. This translates into CASSLEEGGAFF.